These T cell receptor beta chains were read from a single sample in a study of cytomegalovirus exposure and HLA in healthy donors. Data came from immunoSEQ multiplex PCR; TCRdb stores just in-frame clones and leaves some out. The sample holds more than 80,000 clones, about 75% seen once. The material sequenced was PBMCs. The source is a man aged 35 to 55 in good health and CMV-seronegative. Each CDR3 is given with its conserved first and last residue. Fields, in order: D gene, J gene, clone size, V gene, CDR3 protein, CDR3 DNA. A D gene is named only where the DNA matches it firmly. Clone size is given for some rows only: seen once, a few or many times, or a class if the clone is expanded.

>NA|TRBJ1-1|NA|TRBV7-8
CASSLAGWNTEAFF
TGTGCCAGCAGCTTAGCCGGGTGGAACACTGAAGCTTTCTTT
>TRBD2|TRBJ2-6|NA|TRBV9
CASSPRTSGVSGANVLTF
TGTGCCAGCAGCCCGAGGACTAGCGGAGTCTCTGGGGCCAACGTCCTGACTTTC
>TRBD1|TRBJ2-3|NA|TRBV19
CASNGGTGVTDTQYF
TGTGCCAGTAATGGGGGGACAGGAGTGACAGATACGCAGTATTTT
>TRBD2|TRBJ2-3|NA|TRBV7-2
CASSPGRASGSTDTQYF
TGTGCCAGCAGCCCAGGGCGGGCTAGCGGCAGCACAGATACGCAGTATTTT
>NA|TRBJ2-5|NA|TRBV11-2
CASSLEGVGQETQYF
TGTGCCAGCAGCTTAGAAGGGGTCGGTCAGGAGACCCAGTACTTC
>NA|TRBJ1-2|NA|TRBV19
CASSIVRRTVTRANYGYTF
TGTGCCAGTAGTATAGTTAGGAGGACAGTAACTAGAGCTAACTATGGCTACACCTTC
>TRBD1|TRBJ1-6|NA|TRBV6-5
CASSYMGQGVDSPLHF
TGTGCCAGCAGTTACATGGGACAGGGTGTTGATTCACCCCTCCACTTT
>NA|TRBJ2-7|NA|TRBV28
CASSFGTAFYEQYF
TGTGCCAGCAGTTTCGGTACAGCCTTCTACGAGCAGTACTTC
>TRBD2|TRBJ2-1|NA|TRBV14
CASSQQRGSYNEQFF
TGTGCCAGCAGCCAGCAGCGGGGGAGCTACAATGAGCAGTTCTTC
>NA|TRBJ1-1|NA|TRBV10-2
CASRDTQGSEAFF
TGCGCCAGCAGGGATACACAGGGTTCTGAAGCTTTCTTT
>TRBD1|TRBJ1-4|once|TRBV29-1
CSVRTGREEKLFF
TGCAGCGTGAGGACAGGGCGGGAAGAAAAACTGTTTTTT
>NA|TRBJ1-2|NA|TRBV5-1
CASSLFTGRADGYTF
TGCGCCAGCAGCTTGTTCACTGGCAGAGCGGACGGCTACACCTTC
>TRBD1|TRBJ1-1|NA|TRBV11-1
CASSQGQGSGHTEAFF
TGTGCCAGCAGCCAAGGACAGGGGAGCGGCCACACTGAAGCTTTCTTT
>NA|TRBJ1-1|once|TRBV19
CASSRGLYTEAFF
TGTGCCAGTAGTAGGGGACTCTACACTGAAGCTTTCTTT
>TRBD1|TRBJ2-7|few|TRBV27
CASRTGTVNEQYF
TGTGCCAGCAGGACCGGGACAGTAAACGAGCAGTACTTC
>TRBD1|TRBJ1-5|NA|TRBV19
CASLSGTGGYSNQPQHF
TGTGCCAGCCTGTCCGGGACAGGGGGTTATAGCAATCAGCCCCAGCATTTT
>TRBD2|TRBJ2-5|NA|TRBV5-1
CASSRGGDQETQYF
TGCGCCAGCAGCAGGGGAGGGGATCAGGAGACCCAGTACTTC
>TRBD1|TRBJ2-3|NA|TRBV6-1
CASSEEGTVASTDTQYF
TGTGCCAGCAGTGAAGAAGGGACAGTAGCTAGCACAGATACGCAGTATTTT
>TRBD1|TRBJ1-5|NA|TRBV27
CASSLDRDQPQHF
TGTGCCAGCAGTTTAGACAGGGACCAGCCCCAGCATTTT
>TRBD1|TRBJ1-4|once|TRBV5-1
CASSGGTGGSANEKLFF
TGCGCCAGCAGCGGCGGGACAGGGGGCTCGGCTAATGAAAAACTGTTTTTT
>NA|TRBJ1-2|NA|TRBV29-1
CSVEREQPNYGYTF
TGCAGCGTTGAACGTGAACAGCCGAACTATGGCTACACCTTC
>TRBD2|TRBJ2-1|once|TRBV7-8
CASSPRLAGYSYNEQFF
TGTGCCAGCAGCCCTAGGCTAGCGGGTTACTCCTACAATGAGCAGTTCTTC
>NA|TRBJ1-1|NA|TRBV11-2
CASSLPVSEAFF
TGTGCCAGCAGCTTACCAGTCTCTGAAGCTTTCTTT
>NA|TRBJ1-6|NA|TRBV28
CASSFFRFNSPLHF
TGTGCCAGCAGTTTTTTCAGATTTAATTCACCCCTCCACTTT
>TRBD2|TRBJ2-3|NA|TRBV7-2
CASSTGLAGRSDTQYF
TGTGCCAGCAGCACTGGACTAGCGGGGCGCTCAGATACGCAGTATTTT
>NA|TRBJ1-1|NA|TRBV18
CASSPATEGTEAFF
TGTGCCAGCTCACCAGCAACGGAGGGCACTGAAGCTTTCTTT
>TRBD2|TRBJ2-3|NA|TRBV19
CASTPGRTSVGIDTQYF
TGTGCCAGTACTCCAGGAAGGACTAGCGTTGGGATAGATACGCAGTATTTT
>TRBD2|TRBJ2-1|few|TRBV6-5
CASSSTTSGGPNEQFF
TGTGCCAGCAGTTCCACGACTAGCGGGGGACCTAATGAGCAGTTCTTC
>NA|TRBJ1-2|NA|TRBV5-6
CASSPVGTNYGYTF
TGTGCCAGCAGCCCTGTCGGGACTAACTATGGCTACACCTTC
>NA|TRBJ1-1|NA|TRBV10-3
CAISESGEELFSRSNTEAFF
TGTGCCATCAGTGAGTCCGGGGAGGAGTTATTCTCACGGTCTAACACTGAAGCTTTCTTT
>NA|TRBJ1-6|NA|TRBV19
CASSPSGVSYNSPLHF
TGTGCCAGTAGCCCTTCGGGGGTCTCCTATAATTCACCCCTCCACTTT
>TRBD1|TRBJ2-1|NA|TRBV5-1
CASSKGQGNEQFF
TGCGCCAGCAGCAAGGGACAGGGAAATGAGCAGTTCTTC
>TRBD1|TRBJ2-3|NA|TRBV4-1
CASTKQGRGVTDTQYF
TGCGCCAGCACCAAACAGGGGCGAGGGGTTACAGATACGCAGTATTTT
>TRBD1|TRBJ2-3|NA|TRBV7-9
CASSLTGGGNTQYF
TGTGCCAGCAGCTTGACAGGGGGTGGAAATACGCAGTATTTT
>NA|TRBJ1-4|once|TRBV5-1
CASGMGGVGEKLFF
TGCGCCAGCGGCATGGGGGGGGTTGGAGAAAAACTGTTTTTT
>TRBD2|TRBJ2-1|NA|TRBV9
CASSVGLAGPRNEQFF
TGTGCCAGCAGCGTAGGACTAGCCGGACCCCGGAATGAGCAGTTCTTC
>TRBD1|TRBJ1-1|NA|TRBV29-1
CSGTQTGGTEAFF
TGCAGCGGAACCCAGACAGGGGGAACTGAAGCTTTCTTT
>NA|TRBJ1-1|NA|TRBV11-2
CASSLNFAQNTEAFF
TGTGCCAGCAGCTTAAACTTTGCGCAAAACACTGAAGCTTTCTTT
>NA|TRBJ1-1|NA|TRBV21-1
CAGTGGPGAFF
TGTGCCGGTACAGGGGGCCCGGGAGCTTTCTTT
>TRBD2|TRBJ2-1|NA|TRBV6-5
CASSYGRGGVNEQFF
TGTGCCAGCAGTTACGGGCGGGGGGGCGTCAATGAGCAGTTCTTC
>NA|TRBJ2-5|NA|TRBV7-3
CASSPGQGGVRSETQYF
TGTGCCAGCAGCCCGGGTCAGGGCGGGGTCAGGTCGGAGACCCAGTACTTC
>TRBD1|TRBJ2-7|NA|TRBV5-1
CASSLAGTGLPYEQYF
TGCGCCAGCAGCTTGGCCGGGACAGGCCTACCCTACGAGCAGTACTTC
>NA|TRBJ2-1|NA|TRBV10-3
CAISSWGGERDEQFF
TGTGCCATCAGTTCCTGGGGGGGCGAAAGGGATGAGCAGTTCTTC
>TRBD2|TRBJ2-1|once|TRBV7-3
CASSLASGTREQFF
TGTGCCAGCAGCTTAGCTAGCGGCACCCGTGAGCAGTTCTTC
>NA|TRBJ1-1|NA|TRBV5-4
CASSLVGQGAPAFF
TGTGCCAGCAGCTTGGTAGGACAAGGGGCACCGGCTTTCTTT
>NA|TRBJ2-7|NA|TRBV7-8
CASNLDTTTYEQYF
TGTGCCAGCAACTTAGATACCACAACCTACGAGCAGTACTTC
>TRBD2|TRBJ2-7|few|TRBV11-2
CASSLSSGRGILGEQYF
TGTGCCAGCAGCTTATCTAGCGGGAGGGGTATTCTAGGCGAGCAGTACTTC
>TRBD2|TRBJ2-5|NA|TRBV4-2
CASSQDEVAGVLGTQYF
TGTGCCAGCAGCCAAGACGAGGTAGCGGGGGTCTTAGGGACCCAGTACTTC
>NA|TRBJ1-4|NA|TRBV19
CASSIGGFDYELFF
TGTGCCAGTAGTATTGGGGGGTTCGATTACGAACTGTTTTTT
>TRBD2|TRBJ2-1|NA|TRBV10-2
CASSETSGDPGGEQFF
TGCGCCAGCAGTGAGACTAGCGGGGACCCCGGGGGTGAGCAGTTCTTC
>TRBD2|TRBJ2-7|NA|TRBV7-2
CASSPKTSGWSYEQYF
TGTGCCAGCAGCCCGAAGACTAGCGGGTGGTCCTACGAGCAGTACTTC
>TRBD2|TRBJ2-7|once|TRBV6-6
CASSREGYEQYF
TGTGCCAGCAGTAGGGAGGGCTACGAGCAGTACTTC